Here is one T cell receptor (beta chain) with its context. What antigen it recognizes has not been identified. Base-call qualities are not available, and no considerably larger clone is one nucleotide away. RNA was extracted using the RNeasy kit, and about 0.45 to 1 microgram was reverse transcribed with random hexamers. The immunoSEQ multiplex PCR assay, which covers 54 Vbeta and 13 Jbeta segments, was used to amplify TCR beta CDR3 regions. To correct PCR amplification bias, a synthetic template baseline was used for both primer optimization and computational correction. Per the authors' processing: Reads were annotated to V, D and J genes according to IMGT and were analyzed with immunoSEQ Analyzer, with only productive sequences retained. Clonality was calculated as one minus the Shannon entropy normalized by log2 of the number of productive unique sequences. For each patient and control, public and private clones were evaluated within the 100 most prevalent clones. Clones were defined as Susac-specific when absent from the healthy and MS cohorts, from approximately 1,100 published viral clones and from other ImmuneACCESS disease sequences. TCRdb took the public reads, trimmed them with fastp at Q25, ran MiXCR for clone calling and kept in-frame beta chains. Each CDR3 protein gets just one entry, which takes the most common genes and DNA from the rows behind it. These V and J calls originate from TCRdb's pipeline instead of the authors' own analysis. In this sample the table shows roughly 150,000 distinct CDR3 sequences, less than 97% of which occur a single time. The ten largest clones take up 0.14% to 0.15% of the sample.

V loses 7 bases of germline sequence and J loses 2 bases, and the interval between the two ends is 12 bases. The CDR3 holds 13 amino acids from the cysteine to the phenylalanine. Left in the record is the CDR3 DNA by itself, 39 bases read in frame from the first base. This sample is drawn from a study of CD8 T cells in Susac syndrome (dated by TCRdb to between 2018 and 2021). In terms of the full investigation: The study used repertoire sequencing to test whether antigen drove CD8+ T cell activation and differentiation in Susac syndrome. CD8+ T cell repertoire clonality was compared between about 12 healthy donors, some 14 Susac syndrome patients and 15 multiple sclerosis patients.

Here is what the overall study found, with its caveats: The number of individuals in the TCR sequencing and HLA analysis was recognized as being relatively small.

Peripheral blood CD8+ and CD4+ T cells from healthy donors, Susac syndrome patients and multiple sclerosis patients were profiled using high-throughput TCR beta sequencing. Multiple sclerosis controls were treatment-naive patients with stable or active relapsing-remitting disease fulfilling revised McDonald criteria. CD8+ TEMRA cells were enriched by FACS, while bulk CD8+ and CD4+ T cells were purified by magnetic negative isolation. Blood was collected in EDTA tubes and processed within 24 hours, with PBMCs isolated through density gradient centrifugation. PBMCs intended for TCR sequencing were cryopreserved in liquid nitrogen and were subsequently thawed in a 37 degrees C water bath. The sorted or isolated CD4+, CD8+ and CD8+ TEMRA cells had a purity of 90% or higher.

This TCR derives from a human donor with multiple sclerosis. The receptor chain draws on TRBV12-3 or TRBV12-4 and TRBJ2-7; TRBD2 is perhaps the D gene, given 5 matching bases. The sample comprised CD8+ T cells from PBMCs. At the DNA level, the sequence is TGTGCCAGCACCTCCGGGAATACCTACGAGCAGTACTTC. Translated, this gives CASTSGNTYEQYF.